Presented here are 21 T cell receptor beta chains from one specimen sequenced in a study of T-cell reconstitution after alpha-beta-depleted transplantation in children. Library preparation (for TCRbeta) was performed with unique molecular identifiers. TCRdb re-derived calls from the PCR reads in MiXCR, one entry per CDR3 protein. The table shows about 540,000 distinct CDR3 sequences, with about a sixth occurring only once. The sample here was PBMCs from the stem cell graft donor, taken from the stem cell graft. These receptors originate from a human donor who donated a stem cell graft to a child with acute lymphoblastic leukemia.

This clonotype was detected a few times. The genes are TRBV5-1 and TRBJ2-7, with no clear D. The CDR3 sequence is 15 residues long. CDR1 SGHRS and CDR2 YFSETQ come from the germline V gene. Trimming cost V 0 bases and J 3 bases, with 13 bases left between them. The CDR3 reads CASSLVEVPFYEQYF. The CDR3 nucleotides are TGCGCCAGCAGCTTGGTAGAGGTCCCCTTCTACGAGCAGTACTTC.

A few counts support this clonotype. The chain uses TRBV29-1 and TRBJ2-1; tentatively, D is TRBD2 (6 bases). Between the trimmed V and J ends, which lost 0 bases and 10 bases, there was a span of 13 bases. There are 13 residues in the CDR3. Germline V CDR1 and CDR2: SQVTM, ANQGSEA. The CDR3 DNA follows: TGCAGCGTTGAAGATCAGGGACTTGCCGAGCAGTTCTTC. The encoded protein is CSVEDQGLAEQFF.

This clonotype turned up a few times. This chain joins TRBV20-1 and TRBJ2-1, with D perhaps assigned TRBD1 or TRBD2 (5 bases each). CDR3 length equals 15 residues. The germline gives CDR1 DFQATT, CDR2 SNEGSKA (reference sequence). Trimming took 3 bases from V and 7 from J, leaving 19 bases between them. This CDR3 is CSARYRGLQRNEQFF. The CDR3 DNA reads TGCAGTGCTAGGTATCGGGGCCTACAACGAAATGAGCAGTTCTTC.

This clonotype was recorded a few times. CDR3: CASSLRTGGPDTQYF. The CDR3 DNA reads TGTGCCAGCAGTTTGAGGACAGGGGGCCCAGATACGCAGTATTTT. This sequence joins TRBV6-5 and TRBJ2-3, with 11 nucleotides matching TRBD1. Germline loops: CDR1 MNHEY, CDR2 SVGAGI. V dropped 4 bases and J dropped 4; count of bases not matched to a gene: 4. The CDR3 has 15 amino acids.

This clonotype has more than one count but fewer than ten. The CDR3 DNA sequence: TGTGCCAGCAGTTTAGCGCGCGGCAGGTCCCTTTCCTACGAGCAGTACTTC. Its protein is CASSLARGRSLSYEQYF. This chain connects TRBV12-3 or TRBV12-4 to TRBJ2-7; D ambiguous. This CDR3 region has 17 residues. V shed 0 bases and J shed 1 base, with 16 bases lying between them.

This clonotype was seen repeatedly, ten times or more. The chain links TRBV7-2 to TRBJ2-2, with TRBD2 matching 10 bases. Losses at the gene ends were 5 bases for V and 3 bases for J; bases not matched to a gene: 6. The CDR3 is 16 residues long. Germline V CDR1 and CDR2: SGHTA, FQGNSA. The CDR3 sequence: CASSRRTSGYTGELFF. The CDR3, as DNA: TGTGCCAGCAGCCGACGGACTAGCGGATACACCGGGGAGCTGTTTTTT.

There are a few counts of this clonotype. This rearrangement joins TRBV10-3 to TRBJ1-1; maybe TRBD1 (5 bases). The CDR3 spans 15 residues. CDR1 and CDR2 (germline): ENHRY, SYGVKD. With 3 bases removed from V and 5 bases from J, the gap between germline ends came to 16 bases. As DNA, the CDR3 is TGTGCCATCAGTGATCCGCAGGGCGTGAGAACTGAAGCTTTCTTT. Encoded protein: CAISDPQGVRTEAFF.

The V gene is TRBV9, the J gene TRBJ1-5; D gene ambiguous. Germline-derived CDR1 and CDR2 are SGDLS and YYNGEE. Trimming shortened V by 0 bases and J by 0 bases, and 4 bases separated the two germline ends. This CDR3 is built from 14 residues. The CDR3 DNA reads TGTGCCAGCAGCGTAGCGGATAGCAATCAGCCCCAGCATTTT. Translated: CASSVADSNQPQHF.

This rearrangement joins TRBV7-2 to TRBJ1-1, with D perhaps TRBD1 (5 bases). CDR1 is SGHTA and CDR2 is FQGNSA in the germline V gene. Trimming cost V 2 bases and J 0 bases, with 10 bases left between them. The CDR3 is made up of 15 amino acids. CDR3 coding DNA: TGTGCCAGCAGCTTATGGTCGACAGTGAACACTGAAGCTTTCTTT. It is translated as CASSLWSTVNTEAFF.

This clonotype was seen a handful of times. This chain uses TRBV27 with TRBJ1-5; 7 bases map to TRBD1. Germline CDR1 is MNHEY and CDR2 is SMNVEV (reference sequence). Losses at the gene ends were 6 bases for V and 7 bases for J; bases not matched to a gene: 12. The CDR3 totals 15 residues. In DNA, the CDR3 is TGTGCCAGCAGCCCTTATCCGACAGGGAGGCAGCCCCAGCATTTT. This codes for CASSPYPTGRQPQHF.

A few counts support this clonotype. This chain links TRBV7-9 with TRBJ2-1; 9 positions match TRBD2. The CDR3 has 16 residues. J gave up 6 bases and V 5 bases, and 11 bases lay outside the gene matches. Germline CDR1 and CDR2: SEHNR and FQNEAQ (reference sequence). This chain's CDR3 is CASSPLAGVVPNEQFF. CDR3 in DNA: TGTGCCAGCAGCCCGTTAGCGGGAGTGGTTCCCAATGAGCAGTTCTTC.

This clonotype was observed at least ten times. V and J are TRBV27 and TRBJ2-1, with D uncertain. With 6 bases removed from V and 1 base from J, the gap between germline ends came to 7 bases. Germline V gives CDR1 MNHEY, CDR2 SMNVEV (reference sequence). The CDR3 spans 13 residues. Here the CDR3 reads CASSVESYNEQFF. CDR3 coding DNA: TGTGCCAGCAGCGTAGAATCCTACAATGAGCAGTTCTTC.

This clonotype was observed a handful of times. The chain carries TRBV15 and TRBJ2-1; 11 positions match TRBD2. Germline CDR1 LNHNV, CDR2 YYDKDF (reference sequence). Unmatched junction bases numbered 1, after V lost 3 bases and J lost 3 bases. The CDR3 has 15 amino acids. The CDR3: CATSSGTSGYNEQFF. The CDR3 DNA is TGTGCCACCAGCAGTGGGACTAGCGGCTACAATGAGCAGTTCTTC.

The table lists this clonotype with a few counts. The chain is built from TRBV7-8 and TRBJ2-7; either TRBD1 or TRBD2 may fit D (5 bases each). The CDR3 has 15 residues. Germline lookup yields CDR1 SGHVS and CDR2 FQNEAQ. V shed 4 bases and J shed 5 bases, with 18 bases lying between them. The CDR3 reads CASSSRFQGRNEQYF. The CDR3 DNA follows: TGTGCCAGCAGCTCGCGCTTCCAGGGACGGAACGAGCAGTACTTC.

This rearrangement joins TRBV24-1 to TRBJ2-1, with a tentative D call TRBD2 (6 bases). This CDR3 has 15 residues. Germline values: CDR1 KGHDR, CDR2 SFDVKD. V was clipped by 5 bases and J by 6 bases, with 16 bases between them. CDR3 protein: CATSGSGGPGNEQFF. In DNA form, the CDR3 reads TGTGCCACCAGTGGATCCGGGGGTCCTGGCAATGAGCAGTTCTTC.

This clonotype occurred a few times. The rearrangement uses TRBV6-1 and TRBJ2-7, with D maybe TRBD2 (5 bases). V was cut by 6 bases and J by 7 bases, with 16 bases left in between. Germline V CDR1 and CDR2: MNHNS, SASEGT. There are 13 residues in the CDR3. The CDR3 spells CASSLGPPGEQYF. The DNA of the CDR3 is TGTGCCAGCAGCCTCGGACCGCCGGGAGAGCAGTACTTC.

The rearrangement links TRBV4-1 to TRBJ2-7; D is uncertain. The germline CDR1 and CDR2 sequences are MGHRA and YSYEKL. Between the trimmed V and J ends, which lost 2 bases and 0 bases, there was a span of 11 bases. The CDR3 runs 15 residues. The DNA of the CDR3 is TGCGCCAGCAGCCAAACGGACCTCAGCTCCTACGAGCAGTACTTC. Translated: CASSQTDLSSYEQYF.

The CDR3 DNA reads TGCGCCAGCAGCCAACAGTCCTACAATGAGCAGTTCTTC. Translation gives CASSQQSYNEQFF. The V call is TRBV4-1, the J call TRBJ2-1; no clear D. CDR3 length: 13 amino acids. In germline, CDR1 is MGHRA, CDR2 YSYEKL. Trimming cost V 2 bases and J 1 base, with 3 bases left between them.

This clonotype was seen only a few times. The rearrangement joins TRBV3-1 to TRBJ1-2; the D gene is possibly TRBD1 (6 bases). Germline V lookup: CDR1 LGHDT, CDR2 YNNKEL (reference sequence). The CDR3 spans 13 residues. Trimming took off 3 bases at V and 4 bases at J, with 9 bases between the two ends. CDR3 nucleotides: TGTGCCAGCAGCCAGGACAGTGTCTATGGCTACACCTTC. Encoded protein: CASSQDSVYGYTF.

The chain uses TRBV5-1 and TRBJ1-1, with 8 positions matching TRBD1. The CDR3 totals 15 residues. Germline loops: CDR1 SGHRS, CDR2 YFSETQ. V trimming: 3 bases; J trimming: 3 bases; junction bases outside the gene matches: 7. CDR3 DNA sequence: TGCGCCAGCAGCTCTTGGACAGGGCGTGACACTGAAGCTTTCTTT. It specifies CASSSWTGRDTEAFF.

This clonotype was counted only a few times. V is TRBV29-1 and J is TRBJ2-7; possibly TRBD2 for D (5 bases). The germline V and J ends were trimmed by 4 bases and 2 bases, with 12 bases remaining between them. Germline V gene sequence: CDR1 SQVTM, CDR2 ANQGSEA. The CDR3 runs to 13 residues. CDR3 coding DNA: TGCAGCGTTGTGCTAGCCGGTCCCTACGAGCAGTACTTC. Amino acid sequence: CSVVLAGPYEQYF.